This T cell receptor (beta chain) was documented in a study of blood T cell repertoires in COVID-19. Here immunoSEQ multiplex PCR was the method, and the copy in TCRdb shows in-frame clones only, minus some. This sample has hundreds of thousands of clones, with roughly 86% found just once. The V and J ends lost 0 bases and 0 bases respectively, with 12 bases between them. The CDR3 extends over 17 amino acids. Germline V CDR1 and CDR2: MNHEY, SVGEGT. The source material was PBMCs or T cells enriched from blood (not recorded which). The chain links TRBV6-2 or TRBV6-3 to TRBJ1-3; possible D gene TRBD1, 6 bases. The receptor was isolated from a woman between 50 and 59 years old who had recovered from COVID-19. This chain's CDR3 is CASSYSQGQASGNTIYF. DNA for the CDR3: TGTGCCAGCAGTTACTCACAGGGACAAGCCTCTGGAAACACCATATATTTT.